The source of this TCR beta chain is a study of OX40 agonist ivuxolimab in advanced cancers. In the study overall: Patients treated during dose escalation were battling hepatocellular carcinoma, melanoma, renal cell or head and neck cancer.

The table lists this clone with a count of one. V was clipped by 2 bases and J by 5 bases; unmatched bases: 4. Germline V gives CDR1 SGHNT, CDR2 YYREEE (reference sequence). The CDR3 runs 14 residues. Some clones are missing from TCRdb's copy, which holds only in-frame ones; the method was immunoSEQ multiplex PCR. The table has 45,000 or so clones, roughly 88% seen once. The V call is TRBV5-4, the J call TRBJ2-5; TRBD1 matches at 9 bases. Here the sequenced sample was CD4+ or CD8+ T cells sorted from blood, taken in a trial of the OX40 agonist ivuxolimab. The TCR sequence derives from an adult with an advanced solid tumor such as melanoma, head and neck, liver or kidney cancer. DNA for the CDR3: TGTGCCAGCAGCTTACAGGGGGCGCGGGAGACCCAGTACTTC. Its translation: CASSLQGARETQYF.